This TCR beta chain was obtained from a study of OX40 agonist ivuxolimab in advanced cancers. At the level of the whole study: Ivuxolimab was an agonistic, fully human IgG2 monoclonal antibody directed against OX40 (CD134), a costimulatory receptor. Intravenous ivuxolimab was administered to patients every 2 weeks at six dose levels: 0.01, 0.1, 0.3, 1.5, 3 and 10 mg/kg. Of the roughly 52 dose-escalation patients, hepatocellular carcinoma was present in some 19, melanoma in roughly 15, renal cell carcinoma in 9 and head and neck cancer in 9. The dose-escalation cohort was around 84% male with a mean age of around 64 years, ranging from about 20 to 80. Patients were allowed to have had prior anti-PD-1, anti-PD-L1 or anti-CTLA-4 therapy, and around two fifths of the dose-escalation patients had been treated with checkpoint inhibitors. Partial responses occurred in three dose-escalation patients: two with cutaneous melanoma and one with hepatocellular carcinoma. The point of sequencing TCRbeta in the periphery was to test whether ivuxolimab changed TCR sequence diversity and drove clonal T-cell expansion. The monotherapy dose-escalation portion (N of about 50 patients) of the phase I ivuxolimab trial is reported in the paper. Broader findings and caveats from the paper: In the 0.1-3.0 mg/kg groups, partial responders were among the patients with the lowest normalized peripheral clonal expansion, particularly in CD8+ T cells. After ivuxolimab, more expanded clones were found on average in CD8+ T cells than in CD4+ T cells. Clonal expansion of both CD4+ and CD8+ blood T cells was observed from baseline to week 6 at doses 0.1 to 3.0 mg/kg. The antigen specificity of the clonally expanded peripheral T cells was not determined. Low levels of normalized T-cell clonal expansion were also seen in some nonresponding patients.

The trial excluded patients who had a history of autoimmune disease or were on systemic immunosuppression. In every dose cohort, peripheral blood was drawn for TCR sequencing at baseline, cycle 4 day 1, and cycle 7 day 1. The samples were drawn from a first-in-human, open-label, multicenter phase I dose-escalation trial of ivuxolimab. The trial enrolled adults with locally advanced or metastatic head and neck squamous cell, hepatocellular, melanoma or renal cell carcinoma. Before TCR sequencing, CD4+ T cells and CD8+ T cells were sorted from peripheral blood as separate populations. In the case of this clone: It lacks a known antigen. No base quality values were provided; no much bigger clone lies one nucleotide off.

The CDR3 spans 13 residues, from the cysteine through the phenylalanine. Left in the record is the CDR3 DNA by itself, 39 bases read in frame from the first base. For CDR1 and CDR2, the germline V gene (reference sequence) lists LNHDA and SQIVND. V and J are truncated by 5 bases and 1 base respectively, leaving an intervening sequence of 8 bases. For sequencing of the TCRbeta CDR3 region, genomic DNA was extracted from the sorted cells. The immunoSEQ Assay was used to sequence the TCRbeta CDR3 regions. The table was pulled from immuneACCESS by TCRdb, which kept in-frame rearrangements only. Such tables lose some clones; where checked, under half of the loss comes from unresolved V genes, and the rest has no known cause. Recorded for this sample are tens of thousands of clones; 75% to 90% of them occurred a single time. The leading ten clones occupy about 4.2% of the sample.

Sequences were derived from CD4+ or CD8+ T cells sorted from blood, sampled in a trial of the OX40 agonist ivuxolimab. The V and J genes are TRBV19 and TRBJ1-1, and perhaps TRBD1 as D gene, on 5 matching bases. The clonotype originates from an adult with an advanced solid tumor such as melanoma, head and neck, liver or kidney cancer. DNA sequence: TGTGCCAGTAGTGACAGACCGAACACTGAAGCTTTCTTT. Translated, it gives CASSDRPNTEAFF.